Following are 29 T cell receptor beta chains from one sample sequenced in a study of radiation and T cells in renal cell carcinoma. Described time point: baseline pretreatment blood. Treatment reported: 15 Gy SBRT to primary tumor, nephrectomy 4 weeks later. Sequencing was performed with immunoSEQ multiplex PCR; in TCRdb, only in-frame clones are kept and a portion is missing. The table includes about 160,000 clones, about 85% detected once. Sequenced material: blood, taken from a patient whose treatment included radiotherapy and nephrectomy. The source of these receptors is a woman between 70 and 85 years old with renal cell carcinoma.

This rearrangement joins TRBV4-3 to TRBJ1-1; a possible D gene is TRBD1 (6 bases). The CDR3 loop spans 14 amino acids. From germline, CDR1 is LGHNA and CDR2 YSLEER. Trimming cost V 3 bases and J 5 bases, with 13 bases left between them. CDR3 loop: CASSHTRGDTEAFF. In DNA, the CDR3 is TGCGCCAGCAGCCATACCAGGGGAGATACTGAAGCTTTCTTT.

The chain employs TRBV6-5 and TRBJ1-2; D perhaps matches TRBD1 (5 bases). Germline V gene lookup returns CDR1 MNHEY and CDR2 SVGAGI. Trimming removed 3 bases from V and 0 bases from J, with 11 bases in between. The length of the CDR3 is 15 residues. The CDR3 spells CASSYGAPTNYGYTF. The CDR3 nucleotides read TGTGCCAGCAGTTATGGGGCTCCAACTAACTATGGCTACACCTTC.

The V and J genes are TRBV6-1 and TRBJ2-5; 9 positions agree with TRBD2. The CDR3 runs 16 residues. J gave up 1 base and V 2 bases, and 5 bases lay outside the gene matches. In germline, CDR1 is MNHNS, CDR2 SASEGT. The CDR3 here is CASSERSGGIQETQYF. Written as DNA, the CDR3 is TGTGCCAGCAGTGAAAGGAGCGGGGGGATCCAAGAGACCCAGTACTTC.

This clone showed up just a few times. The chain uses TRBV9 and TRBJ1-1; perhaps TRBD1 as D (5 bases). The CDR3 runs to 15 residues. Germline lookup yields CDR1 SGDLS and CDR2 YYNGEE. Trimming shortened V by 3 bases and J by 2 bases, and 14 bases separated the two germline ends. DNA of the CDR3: TGTGCCAGCAGCGGGGGGGACTCGTTTAACACTGAAGCTTTCTTT. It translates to CASSGGDSFNTEAFF.

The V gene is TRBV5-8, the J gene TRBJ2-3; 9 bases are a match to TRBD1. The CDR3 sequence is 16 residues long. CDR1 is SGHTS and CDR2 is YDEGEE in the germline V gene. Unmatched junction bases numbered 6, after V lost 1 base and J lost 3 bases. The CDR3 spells CASSLRGTGPTDTQYF. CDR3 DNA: TGTGCCAGCAGCTTGAGAGGGACAGGGCCGACAGATACGCAGTATTTT.

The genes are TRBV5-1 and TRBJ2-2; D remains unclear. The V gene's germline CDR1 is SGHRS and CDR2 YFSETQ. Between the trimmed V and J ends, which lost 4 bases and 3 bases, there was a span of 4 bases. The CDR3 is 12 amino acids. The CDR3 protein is CASSRYTGELFF. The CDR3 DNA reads TGCGCCAGCAGCAGATACACCGGGGAGCTGTTTTTT.

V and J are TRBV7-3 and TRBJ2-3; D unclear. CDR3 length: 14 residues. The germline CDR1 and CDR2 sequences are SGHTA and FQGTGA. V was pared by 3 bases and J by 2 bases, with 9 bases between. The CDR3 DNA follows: TGTGCCAGCAGCTTGTGGGAAATCACAGATACGCAGTATTTT. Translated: CASSLWEITDTQYF.

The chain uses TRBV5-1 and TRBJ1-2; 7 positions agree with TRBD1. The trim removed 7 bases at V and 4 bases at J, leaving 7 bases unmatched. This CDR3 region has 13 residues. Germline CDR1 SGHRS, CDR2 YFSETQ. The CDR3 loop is CASAPTGFYGYTF. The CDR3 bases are TGCGCCAGCGCTCCGACAGGGTTCTATGGCTACACCTTC.

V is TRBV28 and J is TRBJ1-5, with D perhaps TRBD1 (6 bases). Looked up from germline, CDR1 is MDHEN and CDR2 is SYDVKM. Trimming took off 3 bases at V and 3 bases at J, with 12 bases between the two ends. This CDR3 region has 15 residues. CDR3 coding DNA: TGTGCCAGCAGTTTCGCTGGGGGCTACAATCAGCCCCAGCATTTT. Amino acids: CASSFAGGYNQPQHF.

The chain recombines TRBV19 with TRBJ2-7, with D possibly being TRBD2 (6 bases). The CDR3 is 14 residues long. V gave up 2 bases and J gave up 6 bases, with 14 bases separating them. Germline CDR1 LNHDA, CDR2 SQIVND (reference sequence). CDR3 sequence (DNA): TGTGCCAGTAGTATAAGGGAGGATTCGGGCGAGCAGTACTTC. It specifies CASSIREDSGEQYF. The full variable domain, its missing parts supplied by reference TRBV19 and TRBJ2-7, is DGGITQSPKYLFRKEGQNVTLSCEQNLNHDAMYWYRQDPGQGLRLIYYSQIVNDFQKGDIAEGYSVSREKKESFPLTVTSAQKNPTAFYLCASSIREDSGEQYFGPGTRLTVT.

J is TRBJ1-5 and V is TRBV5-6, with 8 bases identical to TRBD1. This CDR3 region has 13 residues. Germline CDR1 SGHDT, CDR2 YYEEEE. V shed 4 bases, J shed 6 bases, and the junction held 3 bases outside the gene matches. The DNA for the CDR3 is TGTGCCAGCAGCCAGACAGGGGTTCAGCCCCAGCATTTT. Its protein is CASSQTGVQPQHF.

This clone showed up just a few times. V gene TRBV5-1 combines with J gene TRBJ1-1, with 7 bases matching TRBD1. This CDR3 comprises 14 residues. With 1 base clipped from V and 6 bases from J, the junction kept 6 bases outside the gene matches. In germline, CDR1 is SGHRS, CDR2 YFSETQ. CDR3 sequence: CASSLTGAEAEAFF. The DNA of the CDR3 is TGCGCCAGCAGCTTGACAGGGGCCGAAGCTGAAGCTTTCTTT.

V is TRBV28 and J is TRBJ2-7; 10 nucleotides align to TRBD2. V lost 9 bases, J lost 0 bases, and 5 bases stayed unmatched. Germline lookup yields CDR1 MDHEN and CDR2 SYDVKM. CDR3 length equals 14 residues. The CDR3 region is CASQLAGSSYEQYF. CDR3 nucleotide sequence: TGTGCCAGTCAACTAGCGGGGTCCTCCTACGAGCAGTACTTC.

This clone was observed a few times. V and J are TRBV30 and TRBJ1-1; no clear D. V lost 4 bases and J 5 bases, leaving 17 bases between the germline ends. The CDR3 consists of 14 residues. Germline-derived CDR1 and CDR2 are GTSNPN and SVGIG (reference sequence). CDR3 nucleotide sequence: TGTGCCTGGACCAGGTCCCCTCCGGGGACTGAAGCTTTCTTT. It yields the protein CAWTRSPPGTEAFF.

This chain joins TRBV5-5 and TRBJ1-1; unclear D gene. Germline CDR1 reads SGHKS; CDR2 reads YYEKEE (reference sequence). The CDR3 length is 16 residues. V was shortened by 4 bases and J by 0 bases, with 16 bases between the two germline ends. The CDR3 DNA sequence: TGTGCCAGCAGCCCAATTTCACCACGAATGAACACTGAAGCTTTCTTT. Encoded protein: CASSPISPRMNTEAFF.

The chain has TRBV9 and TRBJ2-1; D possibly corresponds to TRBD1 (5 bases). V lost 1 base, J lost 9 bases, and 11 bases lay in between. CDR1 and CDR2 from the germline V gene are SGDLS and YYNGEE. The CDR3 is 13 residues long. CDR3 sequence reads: CASSVRGRGEQFF. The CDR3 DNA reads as TGTGCCAGCAGCGTAAGGGGTCGTGGTGAGCAGTTCTTC. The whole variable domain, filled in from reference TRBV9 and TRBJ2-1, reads DSGVTQTPKHLITATGQRVTLRCSPRSGDLSVYWYQQSLDQGLQFLIQYYNGEERAKGNILERFSAQQFPDLHSELNLSSLELGDSALYFCASSVRGRGEQFFGPGTRLTVL.

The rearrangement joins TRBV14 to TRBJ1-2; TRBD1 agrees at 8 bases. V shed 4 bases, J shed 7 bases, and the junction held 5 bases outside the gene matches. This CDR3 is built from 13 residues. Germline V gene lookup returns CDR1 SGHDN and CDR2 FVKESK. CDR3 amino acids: CASSPGQGSGYTF. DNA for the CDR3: TGTGCCAGCAGCCCTGGACAGGGAAGTGGCTACACCTTC.

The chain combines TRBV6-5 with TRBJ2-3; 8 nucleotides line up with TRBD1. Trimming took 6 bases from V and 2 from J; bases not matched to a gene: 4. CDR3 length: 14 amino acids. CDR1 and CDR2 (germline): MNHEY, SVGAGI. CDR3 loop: CASSLDRATDTQYF. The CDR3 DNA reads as TGTGCCAGCAGCCTGGACAGGGCCACAGATACGCAGTATTTT.

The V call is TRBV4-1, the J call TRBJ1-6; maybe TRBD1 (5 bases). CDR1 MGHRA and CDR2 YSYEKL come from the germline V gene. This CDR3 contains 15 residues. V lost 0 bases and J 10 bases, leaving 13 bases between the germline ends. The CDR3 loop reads CASSQDLGGRSPLHF. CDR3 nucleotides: TGCGCCAGCAGCCAAGACTTGGGGGGTCGGTCACCCCTCCACTTT.

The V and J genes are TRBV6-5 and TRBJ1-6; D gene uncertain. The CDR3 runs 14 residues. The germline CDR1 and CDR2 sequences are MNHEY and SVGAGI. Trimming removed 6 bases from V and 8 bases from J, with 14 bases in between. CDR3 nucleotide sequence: TGTGCCAGCAGACGCTCGAGGGCTGATTCACCCCTCCACTTT. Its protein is CASRRSRADSPLHF.

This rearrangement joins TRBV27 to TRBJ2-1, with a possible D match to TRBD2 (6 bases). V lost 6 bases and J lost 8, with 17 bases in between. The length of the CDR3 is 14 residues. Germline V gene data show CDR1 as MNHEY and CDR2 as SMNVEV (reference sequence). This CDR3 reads CASSAGLLRDEQFF. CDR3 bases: TGTGCCAGCAGCGCGGGACTCCTCCGGGATGAGCAGTTCTTC.

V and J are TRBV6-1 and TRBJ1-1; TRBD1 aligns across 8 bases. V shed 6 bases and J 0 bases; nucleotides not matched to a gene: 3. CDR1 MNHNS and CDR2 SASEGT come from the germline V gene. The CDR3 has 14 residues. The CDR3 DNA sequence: TGTGCCAGCAGGGGGGACAGGATGAACACTGAAGCTTTCTTT. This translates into CASRGDRMNTEAFF.

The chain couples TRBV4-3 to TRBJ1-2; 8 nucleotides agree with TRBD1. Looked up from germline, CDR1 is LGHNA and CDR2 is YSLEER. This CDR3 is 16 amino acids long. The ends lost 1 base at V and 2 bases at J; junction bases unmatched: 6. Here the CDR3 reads CASSQAPTGENYGYTF. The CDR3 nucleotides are TGCGCCAGCAGCCAAGCTCCGACAGGGGAAAACTATGGCTACACCTTC.

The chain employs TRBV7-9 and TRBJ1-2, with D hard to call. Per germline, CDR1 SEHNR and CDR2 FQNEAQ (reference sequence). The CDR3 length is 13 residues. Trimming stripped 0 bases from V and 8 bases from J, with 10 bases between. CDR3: CASSLAETGGYTF. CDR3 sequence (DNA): TGTGCCAGCAGCTTAGCGGAGACCGGGGGCTACACCTTC.

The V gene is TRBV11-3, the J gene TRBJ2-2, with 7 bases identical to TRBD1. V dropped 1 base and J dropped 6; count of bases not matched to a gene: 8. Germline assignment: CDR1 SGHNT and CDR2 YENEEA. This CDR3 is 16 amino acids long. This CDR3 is CASSLGRTGAPGELFF. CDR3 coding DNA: TGTGCCAGCAGCTTAGGTAGAACAGGGGCTCCCGGGGAGCTGTTTTTT.

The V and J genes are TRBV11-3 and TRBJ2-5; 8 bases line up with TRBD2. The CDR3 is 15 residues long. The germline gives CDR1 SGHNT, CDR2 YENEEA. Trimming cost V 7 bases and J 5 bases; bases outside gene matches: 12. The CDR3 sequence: CASTLNGGVWETQYF. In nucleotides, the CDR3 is TGTGCCAGCACCCTGAACGGGGGGGTTTGGGAGACCCAGTACTTC.

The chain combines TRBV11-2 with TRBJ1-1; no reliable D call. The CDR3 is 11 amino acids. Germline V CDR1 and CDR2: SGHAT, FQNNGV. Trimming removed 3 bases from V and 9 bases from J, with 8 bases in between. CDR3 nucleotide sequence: TGTGCCAGCAGCTTGCAGGTACAAGCTTTCTTT. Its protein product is CASSLQVQAFF.

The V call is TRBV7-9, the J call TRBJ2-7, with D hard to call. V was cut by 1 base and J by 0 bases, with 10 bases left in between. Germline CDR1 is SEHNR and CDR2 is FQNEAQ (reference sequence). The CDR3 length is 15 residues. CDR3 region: CASSLGHLSSYEQYF. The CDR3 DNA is TGTGCCAGCAGCTTAGGACATCTGAGCTCCTACGAGCAGTACTTC.

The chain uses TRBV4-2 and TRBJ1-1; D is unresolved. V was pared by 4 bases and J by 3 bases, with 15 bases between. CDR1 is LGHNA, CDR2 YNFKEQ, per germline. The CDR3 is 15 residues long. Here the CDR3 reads CASSRAFGSDTEAFF. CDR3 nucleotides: TGTGCCAGCAGCCGGGCTTTCGGGTCTGACACTGAAGCTTTCTTT.